This T cell receptor beta chain originates from a study of T-cell reconstitution after alpha-beta-depleted transplantation in children. The study, taken as a whole, reports: At around two months after transplant, the alpha-beta T cells were reportedly derived from several hundred expanded clones that came from non-depleted graft cells. In some patients, recipient T cells and intrathymic progenitors surviving conditioning explained high day-60 diversity. T-cell numbers and diversity one year post-transplant derived largely from freshly generated T cells.

Unique molecular identifiers were incorporated during preparation of the TCRbeta library. One entry per CDR3 protein results from TCRdb running MiXCR on the PCR reads. The repertoire consists of a few hundred thousand distinct CDR3 sequences, with around 13% occurring once and the leading ten covering around 2%. Points on this clonotype: The antigen remains undetermined.

The V and J ends lost 5 bases and 4 bases respectively, with 10 bases between them. This CDR3 has 13 amino acids. The chain links TRBV12-3 or TRBV12-4 to TRBJ2-3; TRBD1 is a possible D gene (6 bases). The source was PBMCs, mostly from graft donor cells, collected 360 days after TCRalphabeta/CD19-depleted stem cell transplant. The TCR was taken from a male patient between 5 and 17 years old who had a stem cell transplant for acute myeloid leukemia, so the T cells may come from the graft donor. For the CDR3, the DNA is TGTGCCAGCAGTCACGCAGGGGCAGATACGCAGTATTTT. Translation gives CASSHAGADTQYF.